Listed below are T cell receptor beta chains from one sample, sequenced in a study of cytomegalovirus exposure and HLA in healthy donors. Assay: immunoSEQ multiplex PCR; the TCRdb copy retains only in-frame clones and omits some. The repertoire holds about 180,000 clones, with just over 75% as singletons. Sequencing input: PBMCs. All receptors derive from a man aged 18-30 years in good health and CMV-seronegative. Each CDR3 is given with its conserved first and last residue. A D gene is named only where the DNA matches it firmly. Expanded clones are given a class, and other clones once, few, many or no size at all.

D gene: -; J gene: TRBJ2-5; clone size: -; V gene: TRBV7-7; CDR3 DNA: TGTGCTAGCAGCATTACAGGGTTTGGCGAGACCCAGTACTTC; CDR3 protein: CASSITGFGETQYF
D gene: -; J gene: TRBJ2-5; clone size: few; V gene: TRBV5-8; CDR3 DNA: TGTGCCAGCAGCTTGGTTCCCCGGGTCCAAGAGACCCAGTACTTC; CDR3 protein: CASSLVPRVQETQYF
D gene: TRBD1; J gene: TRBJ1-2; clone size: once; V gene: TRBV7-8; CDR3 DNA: TGTGCCAGCAGCCCCGCCGGGACAGCGAGCTTAGTCTATGGCTACACCTTC; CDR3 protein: CASSPAGTASLVYGYTF
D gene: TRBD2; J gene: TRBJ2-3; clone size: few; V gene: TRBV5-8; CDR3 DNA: TGTGCCAGCAGCTATATCCTAGCGGACACGCAGTATTTT; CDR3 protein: CASSYILADTQYF
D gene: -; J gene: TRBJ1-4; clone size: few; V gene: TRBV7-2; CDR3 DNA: TGTGCCAGCAGGAGGACAGTAAATGAAAAACTGTTTTTT; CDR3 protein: CASRRTVNEKLFF
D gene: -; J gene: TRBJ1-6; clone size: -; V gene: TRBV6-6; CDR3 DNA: TGTGCCAGCACAGAGACAGCTTCACCCCTCCACTTT; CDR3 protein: CASTETASPLHF
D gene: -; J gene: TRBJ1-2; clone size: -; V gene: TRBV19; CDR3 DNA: TGTGCCAGTAGTATTATGGCAGGTCCTTATGGCTACACCTTC; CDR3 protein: CASSIMAGPYGYTF
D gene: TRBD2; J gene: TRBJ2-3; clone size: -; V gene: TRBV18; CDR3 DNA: TGTGCCAGCTCACCGCAGCGGGGGCCTACAGATACGCAGTATTTT; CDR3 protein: CASSPQRGPTDTQYF
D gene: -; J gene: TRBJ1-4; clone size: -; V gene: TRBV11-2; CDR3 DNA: TGTGCAACCGCGGGGGCGGCTAATGAAAAACTGTTTTTT; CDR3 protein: CATAGAANEKLFF
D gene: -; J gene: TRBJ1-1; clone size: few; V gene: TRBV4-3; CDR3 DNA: TGCGCCAGCAGCCAAGTAGGCGGCAGGGTGGGCACTGAAGCTTTCTTT; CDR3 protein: CASSQVGGRVGTEAFF
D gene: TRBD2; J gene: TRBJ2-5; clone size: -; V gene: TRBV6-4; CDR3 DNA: TGTGCCAGCAGTGACTCGAATCCCGGGACTAGCGGCAAAGAGACCCAGTACTTC; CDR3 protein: CASSDSNPGTSGKETQYF
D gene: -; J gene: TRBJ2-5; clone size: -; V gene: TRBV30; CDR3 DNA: TGTGCCTGGACCCGGGGTGACTCCACGACCCAGTACTTC; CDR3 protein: CAWTRGDSTTQYF
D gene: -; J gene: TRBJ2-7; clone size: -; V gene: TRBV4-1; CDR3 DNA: TGCGCCAGCAGCCAAGATAAGGGCAGGGCCGGGTACGAGCAGTACTTC; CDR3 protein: CASSQDKGRAGYEQYF
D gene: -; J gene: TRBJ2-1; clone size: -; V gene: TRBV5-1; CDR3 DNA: TGCGCCAGCAGCTTAACAGGACCAGCCTACAATGAGCAGTTCTTC; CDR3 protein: CASSLTGPAYNEQFF
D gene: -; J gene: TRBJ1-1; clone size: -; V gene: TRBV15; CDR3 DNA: TGTGCCACCAGCACCAGACAGCTGAACACTGAAGCTTTCTTT; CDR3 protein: CATSTRQLNTEAFF
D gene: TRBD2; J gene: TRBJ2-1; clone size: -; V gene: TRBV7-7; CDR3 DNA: TGTGCTAGCAGCCCACTCGTAGCGGGGGCTTACAATGAGCAGTTCTTC; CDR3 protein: CASSPLVAGAYNEQFF
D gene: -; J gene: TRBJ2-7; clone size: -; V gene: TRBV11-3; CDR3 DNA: TGTGCCAGCAGCCCCTCCTCCTACGAGCAGTACTTC; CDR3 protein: CASSPSSYEQYF
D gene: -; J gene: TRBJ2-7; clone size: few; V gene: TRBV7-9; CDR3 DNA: TGTGCCAGCAGCCTGGGGACTGCCCGGGCGATATACGAGCAGTACTTC; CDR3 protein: CASSLGTARAIYEQYF
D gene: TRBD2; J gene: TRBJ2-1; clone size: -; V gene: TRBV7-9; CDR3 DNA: TGTGCCAGCAGCTTAGAGAGGGCCGGGACTAGATTCGATGAGCAGTTCTTC; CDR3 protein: CASSLERAGTRFDEQFF
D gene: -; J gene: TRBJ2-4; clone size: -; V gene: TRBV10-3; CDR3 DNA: TGTGCGAACGGGTCCGAAAACATTCAGTACTTC; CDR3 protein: CANGSENIQYF
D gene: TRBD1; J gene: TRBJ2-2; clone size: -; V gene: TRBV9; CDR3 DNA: TGTGCCAGCGAACCCACAGGGGTAGACGGGGAGCTGTTTTTT; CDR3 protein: CASEPTGVDGELFF
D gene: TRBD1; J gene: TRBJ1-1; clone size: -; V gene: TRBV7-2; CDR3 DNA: TGTGCCAGCAGCCCCGACAGGGGGCAGAACACTGAAGCTTTCTTT; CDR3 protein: CASSPDRGQNTEAFF
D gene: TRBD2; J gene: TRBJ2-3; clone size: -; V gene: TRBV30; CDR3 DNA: TGTGCCTTCGGGACTAGTGGAGATACGCAGTATTTT; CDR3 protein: CAFGTSGDTQYF
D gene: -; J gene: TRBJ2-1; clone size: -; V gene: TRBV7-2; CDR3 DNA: TGTGCCAGCAGCTTAATGGGACAACTGGACAATGAGCAGTTCTTC; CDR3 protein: CASSLMGQLDNEQFF
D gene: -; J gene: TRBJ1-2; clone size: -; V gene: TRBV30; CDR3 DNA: TGTGCCTGGAGTGTCCTGGTGCAGGGCAACGGCTACACCTTC; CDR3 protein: CAWSVLVQGNGYTF
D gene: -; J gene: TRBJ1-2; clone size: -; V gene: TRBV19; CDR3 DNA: TGTGCCAGCCTAACGCAACACAGGGCGAACTATGGCTACACCTTC; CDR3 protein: CASLTQHRANYGYTF
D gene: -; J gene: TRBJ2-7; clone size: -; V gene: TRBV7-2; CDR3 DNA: TGTGCCAGCAGCCTTCTAGACTACGAGCAGTACTTC; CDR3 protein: CASSLLDYEQYF
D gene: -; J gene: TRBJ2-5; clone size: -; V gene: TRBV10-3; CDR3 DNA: TGTGCCATCAGTGACGGTTTCCAAGAGACCCAGTACTTC; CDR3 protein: CAISDGFQETQYF
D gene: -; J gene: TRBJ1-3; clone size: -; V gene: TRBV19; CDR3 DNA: TGTGCCAGTAGTACGGGCAGGGGACCAAACACCATATATTTT; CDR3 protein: CASSTGRGPNTIYF
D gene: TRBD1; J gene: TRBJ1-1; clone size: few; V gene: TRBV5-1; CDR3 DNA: TGCGCCAGCAGCACCGGACAGGCAAACACTGAAGCTTTCTTT; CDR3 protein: CASSTGQANTEAFF